This T cell receptor (beta chain) was documented in a study of T-cell reconstitution after alpha-beta-depleted transplantation in children. Unique molecular identifiers were incorporated into the prepared TCRbeta library. MiXCR, run by TCRdb on the PCR reads, gives a single entry per CDR3 protein. The table includes fewer than 500,000 distinct CDR3 sequences, roughly two fifths detected once. This clonotype appeared many times. The length of the CDR3 is 17 residues. The germline V and J ends were trimmed by 5 bases and 2 bases, with 20 bases remaining between them. Germline CDR1 reads SGHTA; CDR2 reads FQGNSA.

This rearrangement joins TRBV7-2 to TRBJ2-3; D gene ambiguous. The receptor's source is a girl aged 2 to 9 with aplastic anemia, due to receive a stem cell transplant. Material: PBMCs, obtained before TCRalphabeta/CD19-depleted stem cell transplant. The CDR3 coding sequence is TGTGCCAGCAGCCTTGGAACGGGCCTTTCATCCACAGATACGCAGTATTTT. Translation gives CASSLGTGLSSTDTQYF.